The 30 T cell receptor beta chains below all came from one sample that was sequenced in a study of T cell responses to AZD1222 COVID-19 vaccine. TCRdb's copy holds only in-frame clones and misses some; the assay was immunoSEQ multiplex PCR. The table shows 150,000 to 200,000 clones, with 85% to 95% occurring only once. Specimen: peripheral blood, collected on day 0 of AZD1222 vaccination. These receptors were taken from an adult in good health.

The rearrangement joins TRBV15 to TRBJ1-2; no definite D call. The CDR3 covers 13 residues. The V and J ends lost 0 bases and 5 bases respectively, with 7 bases between them. The germline CDR1 and CDR2 sequences are LNHNV and YYDKDF (reference sequence). CDR3 nucleotide sequence: TGTGCCACCAGCAGAGATCACCTTTATGGCTACACCTTC. Translation gives CATSRDHLYGYTF.

This chain links TRBV20-1 with TRBJ1-3, with no clear D. This CDR3 comprises 14 residues. V dropped 3 bases and J dropped 0 bases, with 9 bases sitting between them. The germline V gene encodes CDR1 DFQATT and CDR2 SNEGSKA (reference sequence). This chain's CDR3 is CSASPGSSGNTIYF. CDR3 in DNA: TGCAGTGCTAGTCCTGGCAGCTCTGGAAACACCATATATTTT.

The chain uses TRBV15 and TRBJ1-2; a weak D match, TRBD1 (6 bases). This CDR3 has 14 amino acids. Trimming left V 0 bases short and J 4 bases short, with 9 bases between. Germline values: CDR1 LNHNV, CDR2 YYDKDF (reference sequence). CDR3 in DNA: TGTGCCACCAGCAGAGATGGGGGGCTCTATGGCTACACCTTC. Encoded protein: CATSRDGGLYGYTF.

V is TRBV12-3 or TRBV12-4 and J is TRBJ2-1; 9 nucleotides align to TRBD2. The CDR3 is 13 amino acids. With 7 bases clipped from V and 6 bases from J, the junction kept 4 bases outside the gene matches. This chain's CDR3 is CASKRGVFNEQFF. DNA for the CDR3: TGTGCCAGCAAGCGGGGGGTATTCAATGAGCAGTTCTTC.

Only one count was recorded for this clone. The chain employs TRBV20-1 and TRBJ1-2; D remains unclear. The CDR3 loop spans 9 amino acids. Looked up from germline, CDR1 is DFQATT and CDR2 is SNEGSKA (reference sequence). V was pared by 3 bases and J by 8 bases, with 4 bases between. As DNA, the CDR3 is TGCAGTGCTAGGCAGGGCTACACCTTC. Amino acid sequence: CSARQGYTF.

The chain has TRBV5-1 and TRBJ1-2; D is possibly TRBD1 (5 bases). Trimming removed 4 bases from V and 2 bases from J, with 15 bases in between. This CDR3 has 15 residues. Germline values: CDR1 SGHRS, CDR2 YFSETQ. Here the CDR3 reads CASSDPGRRNYGYTF. The CDR3 DNA follows: TGCGCCAGCAGCGATCCAGGGAGGAGGAACTATGGCTACACCTTC.

V and J are TRBV18 and TRBJ1-2, with TRBD1 matching 7 bases. Per the germline V gene, CDR1 is KGHSH and CDR2 is LQKENI. J gave up 5 bases and V 3 bases, and 15 bases lay outside the gene matches. The CDR3 contains 17 residues. The CDR3 is CASSPGTEGSRVYGYTF. CDR3 bases: TGTGCCAGCTCACCTGGGACAGAAGGTTCTCGAGTTTATGGCTACACCTTC. The full variable domain, completed using reference TRBV18 and TRBJ1-2, is NAGVMQNPRHLVRRRGQEARLRCSPMKGHSHVYWYRQLPEEGLKFMVYLQKENIIDESGMPKERFSAEFPKEGPSILRIQQVVRGDSAAYFCASSPGTEGSRVYGYTFGSGTRLTVV.

The chain joins TRBV5-1 to TRBJ1-1, with a weak D call TRBD1 (6 bases). The V end was cut by 4 bases, the J end by 1 base, with 11 bases between. Germline-derived CDR1 and CDR2 are SGHRS and YFSETQ. This CDR3 has 14 residues. The CDR3 nucleotides read TGCGCCAGCAGCAGTAACAGGGAGAACACTGAAGCTTTCTTT. Its protein product is CASSSNRENTEAFF.

This chain connects TRBV29-1 to TRBJ2-5; D not resolved. Germline assignment: CDR1 SQVTM and CDR2 ANQGSEA. The V end lost 2 bases, the J end lost 6 bases, and 7 bases lay between the germline ends. This CDR3 has 11 residues. The CDR3 is CSVEIRQTQYF. The CDR3 nucleotides are TGCAGCGTTGAAATTCGACAGACCCAGTACTTC.

The rearrangement links TRBV4-1 to TRBJ1-5; 7 bases are a match to TRBD1. This CDR3 spans 16 amino acids. The J segment lost 4 bases and the V segment lost 0 bases, leaving 6 bases of the junction unmatched. The germline V gene encodes CDR1 MGHRA and CDR2 YSYEKL. In nucleotides, the CDR3 is TGCGCCAGCAGCCAAGACCTAGGACAGGTTAATCAGCCCCAGCATTTT. Its protein is CASSQDLGQVNQPQHF.

The rearrangement uses TRBV15 and TRBJ2-5; TRBD2 aligns across 9 bases. V was pared by 0 bases and J by 1 base, with 3 bases of the junction left unmatched. This CDR3 has 16 residues. Germline loops: CDR1 LNHNV, CDR2 YYDKDF (reference sequence). The CDR3 DNA sequence: TGTGCCACCAGCAGAGATCTAGCGGGGCTCCAAGAGACCCAGTACTTC. It specifies CATSRDLAGLQETQYF.

The chain is built from TRBV6-4 and TRBJ2-2; 8 bases fit TRBD2. With 6 bases clipped from V and 4 bases from J, the junction kept 10 bases outside the gene matches. The germline CDR1 and CDR2 sequences are MRHNA and SNTAGT. The CDR3 has 16 amino acids. The CDR3 DNA follows: TGTGCCAGCAGGGCAACGGGACTAGGTAGCACCGGGGAGCTGTTTTTT. It is translated as CASRATGLGSTGELFF.

This chain connects TRBV7-9 to TRBJ1-2; D not certain. The CDR3 spans 13 residues. V lost 4 bases to trimming and J lost 6 bases, with 12 bases between them. Germline V gene data show CDR1 as SEHNR and CDR2 as FQNEAQ (reference sequence). In DNA form, the CDR3 reads TGTGCCAGCAGCTCCCGGGTCTCAGATGGCTACACCTTC. Its translation is CASSSRVSDGYTF.

V and J are TRBV27 and TRBJ2-7; 8 bases line up with TRBD1. The V gene end was trimmed by 7 bases and the J gene end by 2 bases; junction bases not matched to a gene: 7. Germline assignment: CDR1 MNHEY and CDR2 SMNVEV (reference sequence). The CDR3 totals 14 residues. The CDR3 spells CASIRTGSTYEQYF. The CDR3 nucleotides read TGTGCCAGCATCCGGACAGGGTCGACCTACGAGCAGTACTTC.

The gene calls are TRBV20-1 and TRBJ2-1; tentatively, D is TRBD1 (5 bases). Germline-derived CDR1 and CDR2 are DFQATT and SNEGSKA (reference sequence). The CDR3 extends over 15 amino acids. V shed 3 bases and J shed 0 bases, with 12 bases lying between them. The CDR3 spells CSASWGRSSYNEQFF. DNA for the CDR3: TGCAGTGCTAGTTGGGGCAGAAGCTCCTACAATGAGCAGTTCTTC.

The V gene is TRBV5-6, the J gene TRBJ1-1; D not resolved. CDR3 length: 13 residues. V gave up 3 bases and J gave up 4 bases, with 10 bases separating them. CDR1 and CDR2 from the germline V gene are SGHDT and YYEEEE. In DNA, the CDR3 is TGTGCCAGCAGCTCAGTTGTTGCCACTGAAGCTTTCTTT. As protein: CASSSVVATEAFF.

The rearrangement links TRBV13 to TRBJ1-4; D gene unclear. CDR1 is PRHDT and CDR2 is FYEKMQ in the germline V gene (reference sequence). Trimming cost V 2 bases and J 4 bases, with 5 bases left between them. The CDR3 extends over 13 amino acids. CDR3: CASSLMGNEKLFF. The CDR3 DNA reads TGTGCCAGCAGCTTAATGGGTAATGAAAAACTGTTTTTT.

CDR3 bases: TGTGCCATGGGGGAGGCTGAAGCTTTCTTT. The encoded protein is CAMGEAEAFF. The chain employs TRBV19 and TRBJ1-1, with a possible D match to TRBD1 (5 bases). CDR3 length: 10 amino acids. Germline assignment: CDR1 LNHDA and CDR2 SQIVND (reference sequence). The V end was cut by 10 bases, the J end by 6 bases, with 9 bases between.

This sequence joins TRBV10-1 and TRBJ2-5, with D possibly being TRBD1 or TRBD2 (5 bases each). The CDR3 loop spans 13 amino acids. The germline CDR1 and CDR2 sequences are WNHNN and SYGVQD (reference sequence). The V gene lost 0 bases and the J gene lost 5 bases, with 7 bases spanning the gap. CDR3 in amino acids: CASSESWGETQYF. The CDR3 coding sequence is TGCGCCAGCAGTGAGTCCTGGGGGGAGACCCAGTACTTC.

The J gene is TRBJ2-1, the V gene TRBV10-3; D not resolved. The V end was cut by 5 bases, the J end by 7 bases, with 6 bases between. This CDR3 is 11 amino acids long. From germline, CDR1 is ENHRY and CDR2 SYGVKD. The DNA for the CDR3 is TGTGCCATCAGTTTGCAGAATGAGCAGTTCTTC. It translates to CAISLQNEQFF.

The chain links TRBV6-5 to TRBJ2-3; D ambiguous. There are 11 residues in the CDR3. Trimming removed 5 bases at V and 5 bases at J, with 5 bases between. The V gene's germline CDR1 is MNHEY and CDR2 SVGAGI. CDR3 protein: CASSLQDTQYF. The CDR3 region has the DNA TGTGCCAGCAGTCTACAAGATACGCAGTATTTT.

The V and J genes are TRBV6-2 or TRBV6-3 and TRBJ1-6; TRBD1 aligns across 9 bases. With 5 bases clipped from V and 3 bases from J, the junction kept 5 bases outside the gene matches. Germline-derived CDR1 and CDR2 are MNHEY and SVGEGT. This CDR3 region has 16 residues. Here the CDR3 reads CASSRTGEIYNSPLHF. As DNA, the CDR3 is TGTGCCAGCAGTCGGACAGGGGAAATCTATAATTCACCCCTCCACTTT.

The chain has TRBV10-2 and TRBJ2-1; the D gene is possibly TRBD1 (6 bases). V was shortened by 7 bases and J by 10 bases, with 11 bases between the two germline ends. CDR1 and CDR2 from the germline V gene are WSHSY and SAAADI. The CDR3 spans 11 residues. CDR3 residues: CASTQGREQFF. The CDR3 region has the DNA TGCGCCAGCACGCAGGGGCGGGAGCAGTTCTTC.

This chain connects TRBV12-3 or TRBV12-4 to TRBJ2-4, with D perhaps TRBD1 or TRBD2 (5 bases each). V shed 3 bases and J shed 7 bases, with 10 bases lying between them. This CDR3 has 13 amino acids. The CDR3 region is CASSFGAANIQYF. CDR3 DNA: TGTGCCAGCAGTTTCGGGGCAGCGAACATTCAGTACTTC.

The rearrangement joins TRBV5-4 to TRBJ2-5; 11 nucleotides match TRBD2. J was trimmed by 4 bases and V by 4 bases; bases with no gene match: 9. The germline CDR1 and CDR2 sequences are SGHNT and YYREEE (reference sequence). The CDR3 runs 16 residues. This chain's CDR3 is CASSPNSGGARETQYF. CDR3 coding DNA: TGTGCCAGCAGCCCAAATAGCGGGGGGGCCCGAGAGACCCAGTACTTC.

This clone is a singleton in its sample. This chain uses TRBV16 with TRBJ2-1, with 11 bases fitting TRBD2. The CDR3 spans 16 residues. J lost 3 bases, V lost 5 bases, and 6 bases had no gene match. Germline loops: CDR1 KGHSY, CDR2 FQNENV. Here the CDR3 DNA reads TGTGCCAGCAGCTTTACTAGCGGGAGTAACTACAATGAGCAGTTCTTC. It encodes CASSFTSGSNYNEQFF.

The chain joins TRBV6-5 to TRBJ2-4, with D possibly being TRBD2 (7 bases). The CDR3 is made up of 14 amino acids. The germline V gene encodes CDR1 MNHEY and CDR2 SVGAGI. Trimming stripped 1 base from V and 10 bases from J, with 14 bases between. In DNA, the CDR3 is TGTGCCAGCAGTTACTGGGGGGGGCGGCTTATTCAGTACTTC. This sequence encodes CASSYWGGRLIQYF.

The rearrangement uses TRBV27 and TRBJ1-4, with 11 positions matching TRBD1. The J segment lost 1 base and the V segment lost 7 bases, leaving 5 bases of the junction unmatched. Germline V gives CDR1 MNHEY, CDR2 SMNVEV (reference sequence). CDR3 length: 16 residues. The CDR3 is CASKVGQGVTNEKLFF. CDR3 coding DNA: TGTGCCAGCAAAGTGGGACAGGGGGTAACTAATGAAAAACTGTTTTTT. The variable domain in full, with the rest retrieved from reference TRBV27 and TRBJ1-4, is EAQVTQNPRYLITVTGKKLTVTCSQNMNHEYMSWYRQDPGLGLRQIYYSMNVEVTDKGDVPEGYKVSRKEKRNFPLILESPSPNQTSLYFCASKVGQGVTNEKLFFGSGTQLSVL.

This sequence joins TRBV2 and TRBJ1-5, with D unclear. The ends were cut back, 6 bases at V and 0 bases at J, with 18 bases in the middle. The CDR3 runs 17 residues. Germline CDR1 SNHLY, CDR2 FYNNEI. DNA for the CDR3: TGTGCCAGCAGAGCCAGAAAGGTGGGTTATAGCAATCAGCCCCAGCATTTT. Its translation is CASRARKVGYSNQPQHF.

The genes are TRBV7-9 and TRBJ1-1; D uncertain. Germline CDR1 and CDR2: SEHNR and FQNEAQ (reference sequence). This CDR3 is built from 12 residues. Trimming stripped 3 bases from V and 1 base from J, with 3 bases between. Here the CDR3 reads CASSFPNTEAFF. The DNA of the CDR3 is TGTGCCAGCAGCTTCCCGAACACTGAAGCTTTCTTT.